This T cell receptor (beta chain) was identified in a study of blood T cells in healthy people across ages. Study in general: Template switching picked up about one barcoded beta molecule for each two T cells.

General study results and limits: While age rose, TCR beta diversity per million T cells dropped in a roughly linear way. Both naive CD4+ cell counts and diversity were greater in long-lived donors than in aged donors.

The second PCR ran about 6 to 12 cycles with a sample-barcoded 5' primer and J-beta primers. Every cDNA was tagged by a template-switch adaptor with 12 random nucleotides. TCRdb reanalysed the 5' RACE reads using MiXCR and keeps one entry per CDR3 protein. Here the sample spans 700,000 or so distinct CDR3 sequences, about a fifth being singletons. The germline V gene encodes CDR1 SGHTA and CDR2 FQGTGA. V shed 4 bases, J shed 4 bases, and the junction held 11 bases outside the gene matches. This CDR3 contains 18 residues. Comments on this clonotype: What it recognizes is unknown.

V usage is TRBV7-3 and J usage is TRBJ2-2, with 11 bases identical to TRBD1. This TCR derives from a man between 70 and 80 years old in good health. Sequencing was carried out using blood. As DNA, the CDR3 is TGTGCCAGCAGCTCCTCTGGACAGGGGGCGCGGACCACCGGGGAGCTGTTTTTT. Residues: CASSSSGQGARTTGELFF.